This entry lists 9 T cell receptor beta chains sequenced from one sample in a study of shared clonotypes between healthy human individuals. Sequencing used immunoSEQ multiplex PCR; TCRdb keeps in-frame clones, though not all of them. The sample has nearly 1 million clones; approximately 80% are singletons. The sequenced material came from memory CD4+ T cells sorted from blood. Noted subset: CD45RA-negative fraction. These receptors were collected from a man aged 18 to 35 in good health.

This sequence joins TRBV19 and TRBJ2-7; the D gene is possibly TRBD2 (6 bases). CDR1 is LNHDA, CDR2 SQIVND, per germline (reference sequence). V lost 2 bases to trimming and J lost 5 bases, with 13 bases between them. CDR3 length equals 14 residues. The CDR3 nucleotides read TGTGCCAGTAGTATAATGGGGGGAGATGACGAGCAGTACTTC. Encoded protein: CASSIMGGDDEQYF. The whole variable domain, filled in from reference TRBV19 and TRBJ2-7, reads DGGITQSPKYLFRKEGQNVTLSCEQNLNHDAMYWYRQDPGQGLRLIYYSQIVNDFQKGDIAEGYSVSREKKESFPLTVTSAQKNPTAFYLCASSIMGGDDEQYFGPGTRLTVT.

A remark on this clone: Other DNA sequences from this sample encode an identical CDR3 as well. This chain uses TRBV2 with TRBJ2-1, with TRBD1 matching over 9 bases. Germline CDR1 SNHLY, CDR2 FYNNEI. The CDR3 consists of 15 residues. The V segment lost 8 bases and the J segment 5 bases; nucleotides outside the gene matches: 10. CDR3 nucleotide sequence: TGTGCCAGCGGGACGACAGGGGGGCCAAACAATGAGCAGTTCTTC. Protein sequence: CASGTTGGPNNEQFF.

This clone was detected once. A much larger clonotype is one base distant, so this may be a read error. In the same sample, other DNA sequences code for this CDR3. Here the CDR3 DNA reads TGTGCCAGCAGTCTGAACACCGGGGAGCTGTTTTTT. Encoded protein: CASSLNTGELFF. V gene TRBV27 combines with J gene TRBJ2-2; D uncertain. Trimming left V 5 bases short and J 1 base short, with 2 bases between. Germline loops: CDR1 MNHEY, CDR2 SMNVEV (reference sequence). The CDR3 contains 12 residues.

The DNA of the CDR3 is TGCGCCAGCAGCTTGGTCTTTGGCGGGAGGCCCCGAAGCTCCTACAATGAGCAGTTCTTC. It translates to CASSLVFGGRPRSSYNEQFF. The rearrangement uses TRBV5-1 and TRBJ2-1; 8 positions agree with TRBD2. Trimming at V came to 0 bases and at J to 0 bases, leaving 14 bases not matched to a gene. This CDR3 has 20 amino acids. CDR1 is SGHRS and CDR2 is YFSETQ in the germline V gene. The whole variable domain, filled in from reference TRBV5-1 and TRBJ2-1, reads KAGVTQTPRYLIKTRGQQVTLSCSPISGHRSVSWYQQTPGQGLQFLFEYFSETQRNKGNFPGRFSGRQFSNSRSEMNVSTLELGDSALYLCASSLVFGGRPRSSYNEQFFGPGTRLTVL.

V and J are TRBV27 and TRBJ2-2, with D tentatively TRBD1 (6 bases). Germline V CDR1 and CDR2: MNHEY, SMNVEV (reference sequence). The CDR3 is 14 amino acids. V shed 4 bases and J shed 6 bases, with 12 bases lying between them. This CDR3 is CASSSNRAPGELFF. The CDR3 DNA sequence: TGTGCCAGCAGTTCCAACAGGGCCCCCGGGGAGCTGTTTTTT.

The rearrangement joins TRBV7-9 to TRBJ1-4; no firm D call. There are 15 residues in the CDR3. The V gene lost 5 bases and the J gene lost 8 bases, with 18 bases spanning the gap. The germline CDR1 and CDR2 sequences are SEHNR and FQNEAQ (reference sequence). The CDR3, as DNA: TGTGCCAGCAGCGTATTAAGTACCGGGTACGAAAAACTGTTTTTT. As protein: CASSVLSTGYEKLFF.

The chain recombines TRBV5-4 with TRBJ2-5; TRBD1 matches at 7 bases. CDR1 is SGHNT and CDR2 is YYREEE in the germline V gene (reference sequence). The CDR3 is 14 residues long. V shed 3 bases and J 3 bases; nucleotides not matched to a gene: 5. CDR3 sequence reads: CASSSGTAKETQYF. The CDR3 nucleotides are TGTGCCAGCAGCTCTGGGACAGCTAAAGAGACCCAGTACTTC.

V usage is TRBV20-1 and J usage is TRBJ2-3, with D unclear. The CDR3 sequence is 11 residues long. Per the germline V gene, CDR1 is DFQATT and CDR2 is SNEGSKA (reference sequence). With 5 bases removed from V and 4 bases from J, the gap between germline ends came to 7 bases. The CDR3 sequence is CSASQPDTQYF. As DNA, the CDR3 is TGCAGTGCTTCGCAGCCAGATACGCAGTATTTT.

V and J are TRBV12-5 and TRBJ1-5; D is unclear. The CDR3 loop spans 12 amino acids. CDR1 and CDR2 from the germline V gene are LGHNT and FRNRAP. Between the trimmed V and J ends, which lost 1 base and 5 bases, there was a span of 3 bases. CDR3 coding DNA: TGTGCTAGTGGTTTGGATTATCAGCCCCAGCATTTT. It codes for CASGLDYQPQHF.